Listed below are T cell receptor beta chains from one sample, sequenced in a study of human T cells and chemical hapten exposure. TCRdb itself ran the RACE reads through MiXCR, one entry per CDR3 protein. Of 180,000 or so distinct CDR3 sequences in the sample, 13% to 15% were seen once. Specimen: whole blood, collected in connection with sensitization to the hapten diphenylcyclopropenone (DPC). Receptors originate from a woman in her twenties or thirties with alopecia areata. Some clones in this sample may be carry-over from other donors' samples. Both conserved end residues are part of each CDR3. Fields, in order: V gene, D gene, CDR3 protein. A D gene is named only where the DNA matches it firmly.

TRBV3-1,.,CASSQVGVRNTEAFF
TRBV7-2,.,CASSPGAKNIQYF
TRBV5-1,.,CASSRTTSSYNEQFF
TRBV9,.,CASSVGTVSYEQYF
TRBV24-1,.,CATSDAGTPYGYTF
TRBV3-1,.,CASSSTPLGNTIYF
TRBV29-1,.,CSVESGSVAFF
TRBV5-1,.,CASSLDTTSEKLFF
TRBV7-2,TRBD1,CASIEQGVGSTDTQYF
TRBV7-6,.,CASSLEPYTEAFF
TRBV15,TRBD1,CATSRARDSRLGSYNEQFF
TRBV29-1,TRBD1,CSVEETGWHYGYTF
TRBV7-2,TRBD2,CASSFFIDPGLAKTQYF
TRBV5-6,.,CASSLPAGPIYEQYF